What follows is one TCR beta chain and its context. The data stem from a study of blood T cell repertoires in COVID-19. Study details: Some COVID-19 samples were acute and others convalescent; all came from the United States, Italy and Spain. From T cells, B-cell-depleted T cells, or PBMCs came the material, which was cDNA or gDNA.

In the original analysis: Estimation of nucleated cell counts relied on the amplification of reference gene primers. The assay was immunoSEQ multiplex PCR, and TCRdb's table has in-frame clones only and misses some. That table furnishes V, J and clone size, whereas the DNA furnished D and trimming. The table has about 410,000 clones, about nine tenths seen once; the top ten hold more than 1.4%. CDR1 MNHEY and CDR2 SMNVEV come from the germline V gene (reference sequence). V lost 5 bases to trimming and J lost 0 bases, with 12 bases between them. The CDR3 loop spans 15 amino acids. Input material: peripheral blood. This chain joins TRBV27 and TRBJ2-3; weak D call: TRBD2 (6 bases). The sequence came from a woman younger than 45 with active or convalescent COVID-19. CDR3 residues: CASSPIADSTDTQYF. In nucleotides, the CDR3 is TGTGCCAGCAGTCCCATAGCGGACAGCACAGATACGCAGTATTTT.